The clone carrying this TCR beta chain was found a few times. What it binds is unknown. A J-beta primer mix and a sample-barcoded 5' primer were used in a second PCR of roughly 6 to 12 cycles. TCRdb recomputed calls from the 5' RACE reads with MiXCR, one row per CDR3 protein. This sample has roughly 1.9 million distinct CDR3 sequences; about two fifths occur once, and the top ten carry roughly 23%. The entry originates in a study of blood T cells in healthy people across ages. General observations from the study: The study found more naive CD4+ cells and higher diversity in long-lived than aged donors. Estimated diversity across one million T cells was deemed an underestimate.

Per germline, CDR1 MDHEN and CDR2 SYDVKM. This CDR3 has 12 amino acids. V was clipped by 0 bases and J by 5 bases, with 4 bases between them. PBMCs, at least 6.5 million per sample, were isolated. A minimum of 5 micrograms of total RNA was extracted per sample. The sample was blood. This clonotype was obtained from a human donor in good health. The gene calls are TRBV28 and TRBJ1-2; D is uncertain. The CDR3 coding sequence is TGTGCCAGCAGTTTATGGGCGTATGGCTACACCTTC. Translating gives CASSLWAYGYTF.